This TCR beta chain was captured by sequencing in a study of T cell repertoires in cytomegalovirus infection. Across the whole study: From public TCR beta signatures came an indication of both CMV infection and matching HLA type.

This clonotype was seen a handful of times. Antigen: not known. General study points: Cumulated frequencies of public TCR beta families served to identify carriers of CMV plus the relevant HLA.

The CDR3 contains 14 residues. Trimming stripped 6 bases from V and 3 bases from J, with 14 bases between. Germline V CDR1 and CDR2: MNHEY, SMNVEV (reference sequence). TCRdb re-called the reads through MiXCR, storing one row per CDR3 protein. This sample carries some 940,000 distinct CDR3 sequences, about a third of them seen once, and the ten largest clones take roughly 12%. Sequenced here: cultured CD8+ T cells from PBMCs, sampled from culture after CMV antigen stimulation. The sequence came from a human donor in good health (CMV status not recorded). Some clones in this sample may be carry-over from other donors' samples. This chain links TRBV27 with TRBJ1-2; D is possibly TRBD1 (6 bases). CDR3 sequence reads: CASRFRGDYYGYTF. CDR3 sequence (DNA): TGTGCCAGCAGATTTAGGGGGGACTACTATGGCTACACCTTC.